Presented here are 24 T cell receptor beta chains from one specimen sequenced in a study of cytomegalovirus exposure and HLA in healthy donors. Use of 60 Vbeta and 13 Jbeta primers characterized the PCR. This table comes from immunoSEQ multiplex PCR, and its TCRdb copy is limited to in-frame clones, with some not included. The table shows 120,000 or so clones, with approximately 87% occurring only once. The sample comprised PBMCs. The receptors here all came from a man younger than 30 in good health and CMV-seropositive.

CDR3 in DNA: TGCGCCAGCAGCCCAGGACAGGACAATCAGCCCCAGCATTTT. It codes for CASSPGQDNQPQHF. This chain uses TRBV5-1 with TRBJ1-5; 7 bases match TRBD1. J lost 3 bases, V lost 4 bases, and 4 bases had no gene match. The length of the CDR3 is 14 residues. Germline lookup yields CDR1 SGHRS and CDR2 YFSETQ.

This clone was seen just once. This chain connects TRBV6-5 to TRBJ1-6; 8 positions match TRBD1. The CDR3 has 14 amino acids. V lost 9 bases and J lost 3; bases outside the gene matches: 4. The V gene's germline CDR1 is MNHEY and CDR2 SVGAGI. CDR3 coding DNA: TGTGCCAGTTCAGGGGGCCTCTATAATTCACCCCTCCACTTT. As protein: CASSGGLYNSPLHF.

This rearrangement joins TRBV12-5 to TRBJ2-5; 7 nucleotides line up with TRBD2. The CDR3 loop spans 17 amino acids. Germline CDR1 LGHNT, CDR2 FRNRAP. J gave up 7 bases and V 0 bases, and 14 bases lay outside the gene matches. CDR3: CASGLVDKRGGPGTQYF. Here the CDR3 DNA reads TGTGCTAGTGGTTTGGTAGATAAGCGGGGAGGCCCGGGGACCCAGTACTTC.

This rearrangement joins TRBV18 to TRBJ1-1; D is unresolved. The CDR3 totals 15 residues. Germline V lookup: CDR1 KGHSH, CDR2 LQKENI. With 3 bases removed from V and 3 bases from J, the gap between germline ends came to 14 bases. CDR3 loop: CASSPSGGRDTEAFF. The CDR3 DNA sequence: TGTGCCAGCTCACCTAGTGGCGGGCGGGACACTGAAGCTTTCTTT.

This chain uses TRBV6-1 with TRBJ1-5; TRBD1 is a possible D gene (6 bases). From germline, CDR1 is MNHNS and CDR2 SASEGT. This CDR3 has 18 amino acids. V was trimmed by 2 bases and J by 0 bases, leaving 17 bases between them. The CDR3 here is CASSELARGLNSNQPQHF. In DNA, the CDR3 is TGTGCCAGCAGTGAATTAGCCAGGGGCCTTAATAGCAATCAGCCCCAGCATTTT.

This rearrangement joins TRBV9 to TRBJ2-7; D possibly corresponds to TRBD1 (5 bases). Germline V gene sequence: CDR1 SGDLS, CDR2 YYNGEE. The V gene lost 0 bases and the J gene lost 2 bases, with 12 bases spanning the gap. The CDR3 length is 15 residues. The CDR3 DNA reads TGTGCCAGCAGCGTAGCCGACAGCCTCACCTACGAGCAGTACTTC. Its translation is CASSVADSLTYEQYF.

The CDR3 sequence is CATRTTGGITEAFF. The CDR3 region has the DNA TGTGCCACCAGGACGACAGGGGGCATCACTGAAGCTTTCTTT. The gene calls are TRBV15 and TRBJ1-1; 10 bases align to TRBD1. Trimming took 6 bases from V and 4 from J; bases not matched to a gene: 5. This CDR3 region has 14 residues. CDR1 is LNHNV, CDR2 YYDKDF, per germline (reference sequence). Complete variable domain (other parts from reference TRBV15 and TRBJ1-1): DAMVIQNPRYQVTQFGKPVTLSCSQTLNHNVMYWYQQKSSQAPKLLFHYYDKDFNNEADTPDNFQSRRPNTSFCFLDIRSPGLGDTAMYLCATRTTGGITEAFFGQGTRLTVV.

The chain carries TRBV28 and TRBJ1-2, with 7 bases lining up with TRBD1. The J segment lost 4 bases and the V segment lost 7 bases, leaving 12 bases of the junction unmatched. Germline V gene sequence: CDR1 MDHEN, CDR2 SYDVKM. The CDR3 has 15 residues. Here the CDR3 DNA reads TGTGCCAGCAAACTAACAGGGGTCGGGGGCTATGGCTACACCTTC. It encodes CASKLTGVGGYGYTF.

The rearrangement links TRBV2 to TRBJ2-1; the match to TRBD2 covers 12 bases. CDR1 is SNHLY and CDR2 is FYNNEI in the germline V gene. With 6 bases clipped from V and 2 bases from J, the junction kept 2 bases outside the gene matches. CDR3 length: 15 amino acids. CDR3 protein: CASRSSGGAYNEQFF. The CDR3 DNA sequence: TGTGCCAGCAGATCTAGCGGGGGGGCCTACAATGAGCAGTTCTTC.

J is TRBJ1-2 and V is TRBV29-1; D gene unclear. Germline loops: CDR1 SQVTM, CDR2 ANQGSEA. Trimming cost V 2 bases and J 8 bases, with 12 bases left between them. CDR3 length: 12 residues. The CDR3 region is CSVEPSREGYTF. CDR3 nucleotide sequence: TGCAGCGTTGAACCGAGTCGGGAGGGCTACACCTTC.

V gene TRBV19 combines with J gene TRBJ2-2, with D possibly matching TRBD1 (6 bases). The V gene lost 9 bases and the J gene lost 6 bases, with 14 bases spanning the gap. The CDR3 runs to 13 residues. Germline loops: CDR1 LNHDA, CDR2 SQIVND (reference sequence). DNA for the CDR3: TGTGCCAGGCCAAAGTACAGGGCCGGGGAGCTGTTTTTT. It encodes CARPKYRAGELFF.

The chain links TRBV7-9 to TRBJ2-7; 12 nucleotides agree with TRBD1. With V trimmed by 1 base and J by 0 bases, 1 base remained unmatched. Germline values: CDR1 SEHNR, CDR2 FQNEAQ (reference sequence). CDR3 length equals 16 residues. In DNA, the CDR3 is TGTGCCAGCAGCTTAGTGGGACAGGGGGCCTCCTACGAGCAGTACTTC. This codes for CASSLVGQGASYEQYF.

J is TRBJ1-2 and V is TRBV2; the D gene is possibly TRBD1 (6 bases). With 7 bases removed from V and 2 bases from J, the gap between germline ends came to 17 bases. Germline V gives CDR1 SNHLY, CDR2 FYNNEI. There are 15 residues in the CDR3. The CDR3 nucleotides read TGTGCCAGCACCCGGAAGGGGGTCACCAACTATGGCTACACCTTC. Residues: CASTRKGVTNYGYTF.

The CDR3 reads CAISVGTASSYEQYF. CDR3 DNA sequence: TGTGCCATCAGTGTTGGGACAGCGAGCTCCTACGAGCAGTACTTC. This chain uses TRBV10-3 with TRBJ2-7; 7 nucleotides match TRBD1. Germline V gene sequence: CDR1 ENHRY, CDR2 SYGVKD. The CDR3 has 15 amino acids. V shed 4 bases and J 0 bases; nucleotides not matched to a gene: 6.

The chain links TRBV18 to TRBJ1-4; 8 bases align to TRBD1. Germline V gene lookup returns CDR1 KGHSH and CDR2 LQKENI. The CDR3 has 20 residues. The trim removed 6 bases at V and 0 bases at J, leaving 18 bases unmatched. Here the CDR3 DNA reads TGTGCCAGCTCCCCCGGTCTAGGGCAGGGGGCGTCTGCAACTAATGAAAAACTGTTTTTT. Protein product: CASSPGLGQGASATNEKLFF.

V is TRBV27 and J is TRBJ2-5; tentatively, D is TRBD2 (6 bases). CDR1 MNHEY and CDR2 SMNVEV come from the germline V gene (reference sequence). V lost 5 bases and J lost 3, with 13 bases in between. The CDR3 has 14 residues. The DNA for the CDR3 is TGTGCCAGCAGTCCCTCGGGAGCGAAAGAGACCCAGTACTTC. Protein: CASSPSGAKETQYF.

The genes are TRBV7-7 and TRBJ1-6, with unresolved D. CDR3 size: 14 residues. Trimming removed 1 base at V and 10 bases at J, with 11 bases between. CDR1 SSHAT and CDR2 FNYEAQ come from the germline V gene (reference sequence). The CDR3 bases are TGTGCCAGCAGCTTAGGAGTCCGCGCCTCACCCCTCCACTTT. Its protein product is CASSLGVRASPLHF.

This clone was found a few times. The chain recombines TRBV29-1 with TRBJ1-4; TRBD1 might be the D (5 bases). The germline V gene encodes CDR1 SQVTM and CDR2 ANQGSEA. V was cut by 5 bases and J by 8 bases, with 6 bases left in between. CDR3 length equals 10 residues. DNA for the CDR3: TGCAGCGTTCAGGGCGAAAAACTGTTTTTT. Amino acids: CSVQGEKLFF. The variable domain in full, with the rest retrieved from reference TRBV29-1 and TRBJ1-4, is SAVISQKPSRDICQRGTSLTIQCQVDSQVTMMFWYRQQPGQSLTLIATANQGSEATYESGFVIDKFPISRPNLTFSTLTVSNMSPEDSSIYLCSVQGEKLFFGSGTQLSVL.

The chain recombines TRBV2 with TRBJ1-1; D call uncertain. V was clipped by 6 bases and J by 1 base, with 9 bases between them. Germline CDR1 is SNHLY and CDR2 is FYNNEI. The CDR3 is made up of 13 amino acids. This chain's CDR3 is CASSLSGNTEAFF. The DNA for the CDR3 is TGTGCCAGCAGCTTAAGCGGGAACACTGAAGCTTTCTTT.

CDR3 region: CSVEAGIFGYTF. CDR3 sequence (DNA): TGCAGCGTTGAAGCGGGGATTTTTGGCTACACCTTC. This sequence joins TRBV29-1 and TRBJ1-2; D remains ambiguous. V lost 1 base and J 7 bases, leaving 10 bases between the germline ends. This CDR3 has 12 residues. Germline V gene data show CDR1 as SQVTM and CDR2 as ANQGSEA. Filled out from reference TRBV29-1 and TRBJ1-2, the complete variable domain reads SAVISQKPSRDICQRGTSLTIQCQVDSQVTMMFWYRQQPGQSLTLIATANQGSEATYESGFVIDKFPISRPNLTFSTLTVSNMSPEDSSIYLCSVEAGIFGYTFGSGTRLTVV.

J is TRBJ2-7 and V is TRBV11-2; TRBD2 is a possible D gene (6 bases). Trimming pared 5 bases from V and 3 bases from J, leaving 17 bases between. The CDR3 covers 15 residues. The germline gives CDR1 SGHAT, CDR2 FQNNGV. The CDR3 bases are TGTGCCAGCAGCGTAGGGACTCCTTCAAACTACGAGCAGTACTTC. It is translated as CASSVGTPSNYEQYF.

The V call is TRBV9, the J call TRBJ1-1, with D hard to call. Trimming shortened V by 0 bases and J by 3 bases, and 12 bases separated the two germline ends. The CDR3 has 15 residues. Per the germline V gene, CDR1 is SGDLS and CDR2 is YYNGEE. The CDR3 sequence is CASSVVASRDTEAFF. CDR3 DNA sequence: TGTGCCAGCAGCGTAGTCGCATCACGGGACACTGAAGCTTTCTTT.

This clone has only a few counts. CDR3 loop: CASSSWTGGHSGANVLTF. The CDR3 DNA follows: TGTGCCAGCAGTTCGTGGACAGGGGGACACTCTGGGGCCAACGTCCTGACTTTC. The V and J genes are TRBV7-9 and TRBJ2-6; 10 bases are shared with TRBD1. The J segment lost 0 bases and the V segment lost 6 bases, leaving 8 bases of the junction unmatched. The CDR3 covers 18 residues. Germline CDR1 SEHNR, CDR2 FQNEAQ (reference sequence).

In its sample, this clone was seen once. V and J are TRBV18 and TRBJ2-7, with D uncertain. The CDR3 covers 13 residues. V was cut by 0 bases and J by 4 bases, with 7 bases left in between. Germline V CDR1 and CDR2: KGHSH, LQKENI. Here the CDR3 reads CASSPPTEYEQYF. CDR3 in DNA: TGTGCCAGCTCACCACCGACGGAGTACGAGCAGTACTTC.